These T cell receptor beta chains were read from a single sample in a study of T-cell reconstitution after alpha-beta-depleted transplantation in children. TCRdb re-called the PCR reads with MiXCR, one entry per CDR3 protein. Altogether approximately 350,000 distinct CDR3 sequences are present, over 9% being singletons, with the ten largest covering more than 2%. The sequencing here drew on PBMCs from the stem cell graft donor, taken from the stem cell graft. Source of these receptors: a human donor who donated a stem cell graft to a child with acute lymphoblastic leukemia. Both conserved end residues are part of each CDR3. A D gene is named only where the DNA matches it firmly. Size tells how often a clone was seen (once, few, many) or the class of an expanded clone, and some rows leave it out.

J	size	V	D	DNA	CDR3
TRBJ2-7	few	TRBV20-1	TRBD1	TGCAGTGCCCTGCATCCGGGACAGGGGGCCTACGAGCAGTACTTC	CSALHPGQGAYEQYF
TRBJ2-4	few	TRBV29-1	.	TGCAGCGTTGGAAGTAGGAACATTCAGTACTTC	CSVGSRNIQYF
TRBJ2-7	many	TRBV27	.	TGTGCCACCACCAAGGAAAGGGGCTACGAGCAGTACTTC	CATTKERGYEQYF
TRBJ2-5	.	TRBV28	.	TGTGCCAGCAGTATTGGGACACCCGGACAAGAGACCCAGTACTTC	CASSIGTPGQETQYF
TRBJ2-1	.	TRBV15	.	TGTGCCACCAGCAGAGATCCTGGGTACAATGAGCAGTTCTTC	CATSRDPGYNEQFF
TRBJ1-6	.	TRBV4-1	.	TGCGCCAGCAGCCAAGAAAAGTACAGGGAGGGATCACCCCTCCACTTT	CASSQEKYREGSPLHF
TRBJ1-1	.	TRBV27	.	TGTGCCAGCAGTTCACTGCGGGGCGCCGCGGGAGCTTTCTTT	CASSSLRGAAGAFF
TRBJ2-2	few	TRBV6-1	TRBD2	TGTGCCAGCAGTGAAATTCTAGCGGGAAGGACCGGGGAGCTGTTTTTT	CASSEILAGRTGELFF
TRBJ2-7	many	TRBV28	.	TGTGCCAGCAGCCCCCAGGGTAGCGACTCCTACGAGCAGTACTTC	CASSPQGSDSYEQYF
TRBJ2-2	.	TRBV2	TRBD1	TGTGCCAGCACCCCTTCGGCAGGGGGCGGCACCGGGGAGCTGTTTTTT	CASTPSAGGGTGELFF
TRBJ2-1	.	TRBV6-2/TRBV6-3	.	TGTGCCAGCAGTTTATCGGGAGAACGGAGTGAGCAGTTCTTC	CASSLSGERSEQFF
TRBJ1-2	.	TRBV18	.	TGTGCCAGCTCACCCAGCCCTCCCGGCGCCTATGGCTACACCTTC	CASSPSPPGAYGYTF
TRBJ2-5	few	TRBV7-9	.	TGTGCCAGCAGCCGAAAAGGGAGTGGCCAAGAGACCCAGTACTTC	CASSRKGSGQETQYF
TRBJ1-4	.	TRBV28	TRBD1	TGTGCCAGCAGTGTGGGACAGTTTAATGAAAAACTGTTTTTT	CASSVGQFNEKLFF
TRBJ1-4	many	TRBV3-1	TRBD1	TGTGCCAGCAGCCAACGGGACAGGGAGGAAAAACTGTTTTTT	CASSQRDREEKLFF
TRBJ1-1	many	TRBV20-1	.	TGCAGTGCTAGAAAGGGGCGGGGAACTGAAGCTTTCTTT	CSARKGRGTEAFF
TRBJ2-5	few	TRBV6-2/TRBV6-3	TRBD2	TGTGCCAGCACCGATAAGAGGGCTAGCGGGAGACCAGAGTACTTC	CASTDKRASGRPEYF
TRBJ2-7	few	TRBV7-2	TRBD2	TGTGCCAGCAGTCCCCCTAGCGGGAGTGGGTACGAGCAGTACTTC	CASSPPSGSGYEQYF
TRBJ2-3	few	TRBV4-1	.	TGCGCCAGCAGCCAAGAACAAGCGGAACTTACCCAGGGGACGCAGTATTTT	CASSQEQAELTQGTQYF
TRBJ1-1	.	TRBV19	TRBD1	TGTGCCAGCATTCGGGACAGGGGGACCATGAACACTGAAGCTTTCTTT	CASIRDRGTMNTEAFF
TRBJ2-5	.	TRBV12-3/TRBV12-4	TRBD1	TGTGCCAGCAGCTCTGCCGGGACAGGGGGCGGGAGGAGAGAGACCCAGTACTTC	CASSSAGTGGGRRETQYF
TRBJ2-1	.	TRBV6-2/TRBV6-3	.	TGTGCCAGCAGTTACTCGACCCCGGGCGGTTACAATGAGCAGTTCTTC	CASSYSTPGGYNEQFF
TRBJ2-7	few	TRBV7-2	.	TGTGCCAGCAGCTTAGGTGGGGCTAGAATCTCCTACGAGCAGTACTTC	CASSLGGARISYEQYF
TRBJ2-2	.	TRBV2	.	TGTGCCAGCAGCGCAGGGCTTACGAACACCGGGGAGCTGTTTTTT	CASSAGLTNTGELFF
TRBJ2-1	.	TRBV20-1	TRBD1	TGCAGTGCTAGAGGTGGAAGGACAGGGGGCTACAATGAGCAGTTCTTC	CSARGGRTGGYNEQFF
TRBJ2-5	.	TRBV4-1	TRBD2	TGCGCCAGCAGCCAGGTGGGACTAGCGGGATCACGAGAGACCCAGTACTTC	CASSQVGLAGSRETQYF
TRBJ2-5	.	TRBV3-1	TRBD2	TGTGCCAGCAGCCGCCCCCTACTAGCGGATCAAGAGACCCAGTACTTC	CASSRPLLADQETQYF
TRBJ2-7	.	TRBV29-1	.	TGCAGCGTTGGGAATCGAGAAACCGAGCAGTACTTC	CSVGNRETEQYF
TRBJ2-5	.	TRBV27	TRBD1	TGTGCCAGCAGTTCCGCAGGGGGCAATGGAGAGACCCAGTACTTC	CASSSAGGNGETQYF
TRBJ2-5	.	TRBV12-3/TRBV12-4	TRBD2	TGTGCCAGCAGTTTGTGGACACCGACTAGCGGAAGAGAGACCCAGTACTTC	CASSLWTPTSGRETQYF
TRBJ2-5	many	TRBV7-9	.	TGTGCCAGCAGCCTCCCGACGGAAGAGACCCAGTACTTC	CASSLPTEETQYF
TRBJ2-3	.	TRBV6-2/TRBV6-3	.	TGTGCCAGCAATCGCGATCCCGACAGCACAGATACGCAGTATTTT	CASNRDPDSTDTQYF
TRBJ2-3	few	TRBV6-2/TRBV6-3	TRBD2	TGTGCCAGCGCCACGCGGGAGGCCACAGATACGCAGTATTTT	CASATREATDTQYF
TRBJ1-1	.	TRBV20-1	.	TGCAGTGCTAGTCTATCTTCGGGTGGCACTGAAGCTTTCTTT	CSASLSSGGTEAFF
TRBJ2-1	few	TRBV12-3/TRBV12-4	.	TGTGCCAGCAGTTTAATCGGCGGATACAATGAGCAGTTCTTC	CASSLIGGYNEQFF
TRBJ1-2	.	TRBV11-2	.	TGTGCCAGCAGCTTAGCGGGGGCTCCCGGAGGCTACACCTTC	CASSLAGAPGGYTF
TRBJ2-7	.	TRBV29-1	.	TGCAGCGCCCGGGACACCCCATACGAGCAGTACTTC	CSARDTPYEQYF